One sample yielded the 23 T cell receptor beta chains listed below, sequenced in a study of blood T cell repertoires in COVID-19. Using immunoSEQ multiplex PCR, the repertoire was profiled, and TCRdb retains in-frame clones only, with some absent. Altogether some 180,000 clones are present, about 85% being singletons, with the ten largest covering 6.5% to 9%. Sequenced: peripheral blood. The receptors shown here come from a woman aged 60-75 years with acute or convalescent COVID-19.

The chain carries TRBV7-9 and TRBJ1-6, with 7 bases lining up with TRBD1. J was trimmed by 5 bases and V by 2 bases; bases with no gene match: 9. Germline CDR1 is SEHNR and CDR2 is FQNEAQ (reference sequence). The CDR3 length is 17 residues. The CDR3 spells CASSLNVRDRHNSPLHF. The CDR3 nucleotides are TGTGCCAGCAGCTTAAACGTTCGGGACAGACATAATTCACCCCTCCACTTT.

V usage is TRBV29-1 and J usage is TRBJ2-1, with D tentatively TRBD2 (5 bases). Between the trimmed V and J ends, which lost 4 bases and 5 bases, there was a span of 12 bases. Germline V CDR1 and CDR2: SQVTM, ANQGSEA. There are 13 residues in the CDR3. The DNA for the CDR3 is TGCAGCGTTGTTAGCGCTCACGACAATGAGCAGTTCTTC. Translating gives CSVVSAHDNEQFF.

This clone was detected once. For the CDR3, the DNA is TGTGCCAGCAGTTTCCCGGGAGGACAGCTAATCAACCCGGGCGAGTATTTT. Protein sequence: CASSFPGGQLINPGEYF. The rearrangement joins TRBV28 to TRBJ2-3, with D possibly TRBD2 on 7 matching bases. The germline V gene has CDR1 MDHEN and CDR2 SYDVKM. Between the trimmed V and J ends, which lost 3 bases and 13 bases, there was a span of 29 bases. The length of the CDR3 is 17 residues.

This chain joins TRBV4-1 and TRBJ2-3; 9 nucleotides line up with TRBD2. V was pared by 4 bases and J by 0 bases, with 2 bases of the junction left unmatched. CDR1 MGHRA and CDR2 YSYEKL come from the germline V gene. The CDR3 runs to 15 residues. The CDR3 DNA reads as TGCGCCAGCAGCCCGACTAGCGGTAGCACAGATACGCAGTATTTT. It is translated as CASSPTSGSTDTQYF.

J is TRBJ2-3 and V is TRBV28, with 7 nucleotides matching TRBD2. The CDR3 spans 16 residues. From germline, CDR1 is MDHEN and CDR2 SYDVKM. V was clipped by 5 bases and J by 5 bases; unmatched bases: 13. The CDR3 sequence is CASSPSEGGRQDTQYF. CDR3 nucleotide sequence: TGTGCCAGCAGTCCCTCTGAGGGAGGGCGTCAAGATACGCAGTATTTT. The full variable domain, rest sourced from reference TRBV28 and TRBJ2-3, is DVKVTQSSRYLVKRTGEKVFLECVQDMDHENMFWYRQDPGLGLRLIYFSYDVKMKEKGDIPEGYSVSREKKERFSLILESASTNQTSMYLCASSPSEGGRQDTQYFGPGTRLTVL.

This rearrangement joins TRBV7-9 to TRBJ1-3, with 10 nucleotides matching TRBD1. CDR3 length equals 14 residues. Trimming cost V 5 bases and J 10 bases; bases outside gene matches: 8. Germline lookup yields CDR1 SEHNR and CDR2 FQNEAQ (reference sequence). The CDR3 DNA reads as TGTGCCAGCAGCCGGGACAGGGGTTCTTGGACCATATATTTT. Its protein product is CASSRDRGSWTIYF.

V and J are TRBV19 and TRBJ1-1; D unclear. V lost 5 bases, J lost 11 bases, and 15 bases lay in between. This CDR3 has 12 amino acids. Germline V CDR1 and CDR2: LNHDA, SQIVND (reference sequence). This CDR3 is CASSPPASVAFF. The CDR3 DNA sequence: TGTGCCAGTAGTCCCCCCGCATCGGTCGCTTTCTTT.

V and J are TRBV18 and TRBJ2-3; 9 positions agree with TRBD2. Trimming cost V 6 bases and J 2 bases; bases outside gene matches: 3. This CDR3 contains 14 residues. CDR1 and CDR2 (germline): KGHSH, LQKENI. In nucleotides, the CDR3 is TGTGCCAGCTCCCGGACTAGCGACACAGATACGCAGTATTTT. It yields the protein CASSRTSDTDTQYF.

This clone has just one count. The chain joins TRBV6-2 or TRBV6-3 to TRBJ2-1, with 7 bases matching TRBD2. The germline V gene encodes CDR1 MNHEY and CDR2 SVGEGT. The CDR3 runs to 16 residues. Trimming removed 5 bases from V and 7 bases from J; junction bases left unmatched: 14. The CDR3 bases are TGTGCCAGCAGTAGGCCTAGGGCGGGAGTGATTAATGAGCAGTTCTTC. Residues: CASSRPRAGVINEQFF.

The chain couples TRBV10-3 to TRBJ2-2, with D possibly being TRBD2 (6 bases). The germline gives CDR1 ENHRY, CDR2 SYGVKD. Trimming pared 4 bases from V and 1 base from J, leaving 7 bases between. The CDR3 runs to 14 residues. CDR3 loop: CAISGRGNTGELFF. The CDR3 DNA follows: TGTGCCATCAGTGGGAGGGGGAACACCGGGGAGCTGTTTTTT.

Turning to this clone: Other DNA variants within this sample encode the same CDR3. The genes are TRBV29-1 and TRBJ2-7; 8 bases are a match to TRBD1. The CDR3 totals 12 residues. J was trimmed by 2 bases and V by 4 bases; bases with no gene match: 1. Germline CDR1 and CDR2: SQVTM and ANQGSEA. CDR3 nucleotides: TGCAGCGTTGGGACAGGGACCTACGAGCAGTACTTC. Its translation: CSVGTGTYEQYF.

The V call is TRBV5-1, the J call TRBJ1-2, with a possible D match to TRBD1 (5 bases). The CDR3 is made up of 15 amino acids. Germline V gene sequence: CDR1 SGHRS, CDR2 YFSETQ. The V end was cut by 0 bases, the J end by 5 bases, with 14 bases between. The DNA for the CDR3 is TGCGCCAGCAGCTTGGCAGGGTCCGGAGCGTATGGCTACACCTTC. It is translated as CASSLAGSGAYGYTF.

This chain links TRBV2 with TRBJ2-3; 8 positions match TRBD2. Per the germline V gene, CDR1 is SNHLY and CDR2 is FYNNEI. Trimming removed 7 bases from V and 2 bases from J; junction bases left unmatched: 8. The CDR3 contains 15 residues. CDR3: CASIRAGAVTDTQYF. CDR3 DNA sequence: TGTGCCAGCATAAGAGCGGGAGCCGTCACAGATACGCAGTATTTT.

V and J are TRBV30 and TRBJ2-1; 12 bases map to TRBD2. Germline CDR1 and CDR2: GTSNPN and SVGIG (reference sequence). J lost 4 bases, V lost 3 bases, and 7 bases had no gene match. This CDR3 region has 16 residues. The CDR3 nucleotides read TGTGCCTGGAGGGAATACCTAGCGGGAGGGTACAATGAGCAGTTCTTC. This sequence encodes CAWREYLAGGYNEQFF.

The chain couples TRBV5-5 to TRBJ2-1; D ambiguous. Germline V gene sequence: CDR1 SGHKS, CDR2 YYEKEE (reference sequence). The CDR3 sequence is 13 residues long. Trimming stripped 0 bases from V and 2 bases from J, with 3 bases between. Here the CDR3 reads CASSLGPYNEQFF. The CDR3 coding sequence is TGTGCCAGCAGCTTGGGGCCCTACAATGAGCAGTTCTTC.

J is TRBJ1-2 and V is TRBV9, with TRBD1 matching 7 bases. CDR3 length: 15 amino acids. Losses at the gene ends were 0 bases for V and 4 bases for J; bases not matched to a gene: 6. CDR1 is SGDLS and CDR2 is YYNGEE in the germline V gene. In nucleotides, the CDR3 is TGTGCCAGCAGCGTAGGGAGACAGGGACCCTATGGCTACACCTTC. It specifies CASSVGRQGPYGYTF.

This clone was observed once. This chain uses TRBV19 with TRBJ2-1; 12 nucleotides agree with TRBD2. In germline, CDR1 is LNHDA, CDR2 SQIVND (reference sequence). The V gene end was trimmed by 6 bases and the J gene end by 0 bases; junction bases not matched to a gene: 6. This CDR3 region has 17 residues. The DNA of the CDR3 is TGTGCCAGTAGGGGACTAGCGGGCGCCAGCTCCTACAATGAGCAGTTCTTC. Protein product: CASRGLAGASSYNEQFF.

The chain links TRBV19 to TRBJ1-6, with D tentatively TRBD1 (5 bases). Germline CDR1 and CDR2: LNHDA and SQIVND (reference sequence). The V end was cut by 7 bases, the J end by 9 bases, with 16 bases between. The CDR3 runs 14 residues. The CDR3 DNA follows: TGTGCCAGTACCCTAGCGGGGGTTCTTTCACCCCTCCACTTT. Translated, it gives CASTLAGVLSPLHF.

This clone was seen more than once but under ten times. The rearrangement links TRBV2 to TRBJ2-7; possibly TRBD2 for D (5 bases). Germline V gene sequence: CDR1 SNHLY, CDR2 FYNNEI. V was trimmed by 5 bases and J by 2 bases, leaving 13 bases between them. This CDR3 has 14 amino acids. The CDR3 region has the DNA TGTGCCAGCAGTCACACCGGGGAAACCTACGAGCAGTACTTC. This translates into CASSHTGETYEQYF.

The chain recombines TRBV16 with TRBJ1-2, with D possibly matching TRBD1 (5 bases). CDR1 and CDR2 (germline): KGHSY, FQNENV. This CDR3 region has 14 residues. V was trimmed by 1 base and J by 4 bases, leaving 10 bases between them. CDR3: CASSQLGPGYGYTF. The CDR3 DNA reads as TGTGCCAGCAGCCAATTGGGGCCTGGCTATGGCTACACCTTC.

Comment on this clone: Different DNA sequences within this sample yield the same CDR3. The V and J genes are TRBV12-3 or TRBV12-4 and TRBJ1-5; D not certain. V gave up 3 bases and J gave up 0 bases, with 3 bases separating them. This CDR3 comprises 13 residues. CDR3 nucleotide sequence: TGTGCCAGCAGTTTCAGTAGCAATCAGCCCCAGCATTTT. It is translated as CASSFSSNQPQHF.

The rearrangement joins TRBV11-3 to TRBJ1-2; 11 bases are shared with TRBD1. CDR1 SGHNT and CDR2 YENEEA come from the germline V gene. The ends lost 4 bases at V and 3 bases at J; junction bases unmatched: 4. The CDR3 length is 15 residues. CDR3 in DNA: TGTGCCAGCAGCTCCGGGACAGGGGGGGACTATGGCTACACCTTC. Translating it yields CASSSGTGGDYGYTF. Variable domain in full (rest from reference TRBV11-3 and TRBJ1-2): EAGVVQSPRYKIIEKKQPVAFWCNPISGHNTLYWYLQNLGQGPELLIRYENEEAVDDSQLPKDRFSAERLKGVDSTLKIQPAELGDSAVYLCASSSGTGGDYGYTFGSGTRLTVV.

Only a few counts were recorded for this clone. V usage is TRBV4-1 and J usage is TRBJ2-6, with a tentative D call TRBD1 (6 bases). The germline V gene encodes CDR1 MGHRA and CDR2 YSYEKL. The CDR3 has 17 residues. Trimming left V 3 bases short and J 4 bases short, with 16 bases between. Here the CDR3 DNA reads TGCGCCAGCAGCCAGGGGGCAAACGCTCTAGGGGCCAACGTCCTGACTTTC. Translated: CASSQGANALGANVLTF.